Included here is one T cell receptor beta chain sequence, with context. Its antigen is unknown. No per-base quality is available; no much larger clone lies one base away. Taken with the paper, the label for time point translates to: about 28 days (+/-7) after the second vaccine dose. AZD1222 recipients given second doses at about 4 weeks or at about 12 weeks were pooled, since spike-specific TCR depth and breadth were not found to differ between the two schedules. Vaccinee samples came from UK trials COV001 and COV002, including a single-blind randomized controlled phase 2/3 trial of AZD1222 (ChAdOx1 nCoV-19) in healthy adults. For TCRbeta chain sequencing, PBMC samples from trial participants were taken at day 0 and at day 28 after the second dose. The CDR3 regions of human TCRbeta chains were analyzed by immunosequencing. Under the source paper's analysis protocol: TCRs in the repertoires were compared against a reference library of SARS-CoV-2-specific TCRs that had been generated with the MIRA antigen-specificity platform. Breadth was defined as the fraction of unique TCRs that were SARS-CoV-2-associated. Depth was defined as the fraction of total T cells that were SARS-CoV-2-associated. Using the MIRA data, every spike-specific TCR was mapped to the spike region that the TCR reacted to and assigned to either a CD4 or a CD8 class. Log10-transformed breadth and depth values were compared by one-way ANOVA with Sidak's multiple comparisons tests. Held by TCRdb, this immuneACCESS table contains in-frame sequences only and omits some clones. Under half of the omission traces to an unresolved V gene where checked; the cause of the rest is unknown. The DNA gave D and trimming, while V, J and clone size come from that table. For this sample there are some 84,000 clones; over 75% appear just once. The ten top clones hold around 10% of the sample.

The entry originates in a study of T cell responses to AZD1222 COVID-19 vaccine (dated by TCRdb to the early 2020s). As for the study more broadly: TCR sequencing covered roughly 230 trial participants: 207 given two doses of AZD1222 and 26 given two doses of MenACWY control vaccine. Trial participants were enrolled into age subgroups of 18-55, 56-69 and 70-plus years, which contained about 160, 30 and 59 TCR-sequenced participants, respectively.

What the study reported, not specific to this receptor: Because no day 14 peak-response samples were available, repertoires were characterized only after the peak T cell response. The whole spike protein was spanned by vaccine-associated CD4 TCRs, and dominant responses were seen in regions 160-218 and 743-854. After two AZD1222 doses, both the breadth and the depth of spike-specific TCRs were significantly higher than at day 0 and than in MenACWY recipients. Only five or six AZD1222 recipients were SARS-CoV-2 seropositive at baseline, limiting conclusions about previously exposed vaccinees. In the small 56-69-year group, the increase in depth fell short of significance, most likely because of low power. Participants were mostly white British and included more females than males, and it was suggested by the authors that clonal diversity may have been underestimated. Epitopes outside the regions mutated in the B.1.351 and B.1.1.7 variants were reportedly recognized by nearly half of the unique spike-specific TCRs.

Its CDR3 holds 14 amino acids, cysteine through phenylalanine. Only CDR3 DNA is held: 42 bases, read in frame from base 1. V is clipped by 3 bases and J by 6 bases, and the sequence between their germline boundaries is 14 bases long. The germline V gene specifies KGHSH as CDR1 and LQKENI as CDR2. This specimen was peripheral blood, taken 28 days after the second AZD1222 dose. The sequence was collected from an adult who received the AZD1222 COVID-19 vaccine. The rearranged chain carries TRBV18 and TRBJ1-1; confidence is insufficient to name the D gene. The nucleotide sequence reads TGTGCCAGCTCACCGATATCCGAGAAAGCTGAAGCTTTCTTT. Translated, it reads CASSPISEKAEAFF.